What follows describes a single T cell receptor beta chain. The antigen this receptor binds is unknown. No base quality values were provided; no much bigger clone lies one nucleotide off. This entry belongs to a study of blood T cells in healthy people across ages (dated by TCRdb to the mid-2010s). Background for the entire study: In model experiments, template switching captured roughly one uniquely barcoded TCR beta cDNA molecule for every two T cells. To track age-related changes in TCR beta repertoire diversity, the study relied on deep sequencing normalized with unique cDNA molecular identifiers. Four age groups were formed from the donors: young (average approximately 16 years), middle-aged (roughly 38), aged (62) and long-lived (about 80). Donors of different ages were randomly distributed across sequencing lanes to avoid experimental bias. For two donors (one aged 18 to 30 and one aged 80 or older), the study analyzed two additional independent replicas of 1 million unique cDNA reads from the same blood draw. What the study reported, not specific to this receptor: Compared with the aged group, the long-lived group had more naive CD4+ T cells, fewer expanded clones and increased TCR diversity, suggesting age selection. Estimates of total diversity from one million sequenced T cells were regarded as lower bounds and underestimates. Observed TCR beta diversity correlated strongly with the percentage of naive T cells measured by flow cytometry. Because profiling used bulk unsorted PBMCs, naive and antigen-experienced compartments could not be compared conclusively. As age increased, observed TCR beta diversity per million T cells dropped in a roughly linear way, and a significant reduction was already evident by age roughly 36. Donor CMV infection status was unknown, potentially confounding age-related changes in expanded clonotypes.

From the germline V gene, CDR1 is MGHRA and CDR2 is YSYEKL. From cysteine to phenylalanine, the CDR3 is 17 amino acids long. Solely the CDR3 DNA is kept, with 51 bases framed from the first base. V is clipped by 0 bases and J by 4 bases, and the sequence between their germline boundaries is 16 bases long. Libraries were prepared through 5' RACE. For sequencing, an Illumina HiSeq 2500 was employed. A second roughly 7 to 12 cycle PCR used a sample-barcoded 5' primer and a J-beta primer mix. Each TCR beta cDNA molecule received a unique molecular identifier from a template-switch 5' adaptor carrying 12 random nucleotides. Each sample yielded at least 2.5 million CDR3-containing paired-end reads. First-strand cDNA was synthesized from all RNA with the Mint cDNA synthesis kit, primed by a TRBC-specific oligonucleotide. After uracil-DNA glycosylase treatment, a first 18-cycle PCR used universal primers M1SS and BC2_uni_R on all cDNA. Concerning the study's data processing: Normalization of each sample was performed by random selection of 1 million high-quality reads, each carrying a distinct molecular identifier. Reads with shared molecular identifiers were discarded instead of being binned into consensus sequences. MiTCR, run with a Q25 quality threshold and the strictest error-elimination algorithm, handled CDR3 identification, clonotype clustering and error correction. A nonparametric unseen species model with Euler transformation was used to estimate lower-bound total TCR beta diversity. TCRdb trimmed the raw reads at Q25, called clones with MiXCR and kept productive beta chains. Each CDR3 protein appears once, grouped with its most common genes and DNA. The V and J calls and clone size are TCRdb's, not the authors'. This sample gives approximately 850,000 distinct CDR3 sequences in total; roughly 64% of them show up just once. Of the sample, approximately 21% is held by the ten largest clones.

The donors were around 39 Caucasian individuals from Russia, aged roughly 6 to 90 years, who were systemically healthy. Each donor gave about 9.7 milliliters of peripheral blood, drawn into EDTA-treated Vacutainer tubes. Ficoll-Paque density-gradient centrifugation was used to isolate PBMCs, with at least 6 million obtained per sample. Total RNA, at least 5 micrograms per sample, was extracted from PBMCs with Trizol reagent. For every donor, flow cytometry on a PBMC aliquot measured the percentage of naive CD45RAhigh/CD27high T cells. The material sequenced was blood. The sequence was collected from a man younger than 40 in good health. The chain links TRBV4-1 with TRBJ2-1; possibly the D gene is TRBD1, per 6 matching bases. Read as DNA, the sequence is TGCGCCAGCAGCCAAGATCCAGGTGGCAGGGGATACAATGAGCAGTTCTTC. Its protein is CASSQDPGGRGYNEQFF.